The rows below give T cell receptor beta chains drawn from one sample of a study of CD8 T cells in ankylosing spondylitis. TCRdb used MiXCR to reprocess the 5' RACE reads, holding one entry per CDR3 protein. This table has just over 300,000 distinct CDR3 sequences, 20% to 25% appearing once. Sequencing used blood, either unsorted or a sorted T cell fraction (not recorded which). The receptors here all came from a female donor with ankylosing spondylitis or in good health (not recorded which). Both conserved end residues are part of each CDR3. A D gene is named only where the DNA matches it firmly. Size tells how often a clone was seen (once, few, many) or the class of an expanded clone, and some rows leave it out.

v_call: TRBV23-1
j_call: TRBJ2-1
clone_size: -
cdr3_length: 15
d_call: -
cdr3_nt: TGCGCCAGCCCGAACAGGGAATGCTCCCACAATGAGCAGTTCTTC
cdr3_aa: CASPNRECSHNEQFF

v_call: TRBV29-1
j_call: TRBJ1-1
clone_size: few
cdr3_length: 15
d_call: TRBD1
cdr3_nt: TGCAGCTCCCGTGTGGGGACAGGGGATGCCTCCAAAGCTTTCTTT
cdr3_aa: CSSRVGTGDASKAFF

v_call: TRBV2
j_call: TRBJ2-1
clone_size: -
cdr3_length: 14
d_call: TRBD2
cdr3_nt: TGTGCCAGCAGTGACGGACTAGCTTACAATGAGCAGTTCTTC
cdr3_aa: CASSDGLAYNEQFF

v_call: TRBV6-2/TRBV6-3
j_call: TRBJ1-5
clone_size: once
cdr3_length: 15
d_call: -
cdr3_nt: TGTGCCAGCAGTCGAACCGGGACTGGAGTCAGAGCCCAGCATTTT
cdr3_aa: CASSRTGTGVRAQHF

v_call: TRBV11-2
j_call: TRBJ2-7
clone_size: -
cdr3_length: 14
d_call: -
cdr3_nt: TGTGCCAGCAGCTTAGCGGGGACAATGGGCGAGCAGTACTTC
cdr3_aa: CASSLAGTMGEQYF

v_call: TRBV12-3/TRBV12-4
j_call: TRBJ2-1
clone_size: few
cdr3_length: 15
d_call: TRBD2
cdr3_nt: TGTGCCAGCAGTTCCGGGACCCTACTAGCGCAGGAGCAGTTCTTC
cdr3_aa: CASSSGTLLAQEQFF

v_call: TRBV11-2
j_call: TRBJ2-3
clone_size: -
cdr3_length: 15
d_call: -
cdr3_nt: TGTGCCAGCACCGAGGGGGGAGGGGCCACAGATACGCAGTATTTT
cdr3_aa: CASTEGGGATDTQYF

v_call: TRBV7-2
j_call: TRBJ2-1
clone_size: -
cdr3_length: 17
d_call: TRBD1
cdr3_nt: TGTGCCAGCAGCTTAACAGGGGGTATTTCGTCCTACAATGAGCAGTTCTTC
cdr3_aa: CASSLTGGISSYNEQFF

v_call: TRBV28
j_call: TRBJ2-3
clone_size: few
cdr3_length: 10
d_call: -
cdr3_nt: TGTGCCAGCATTGGGGATACGCAGTATTTT
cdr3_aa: CASIGDTQYF

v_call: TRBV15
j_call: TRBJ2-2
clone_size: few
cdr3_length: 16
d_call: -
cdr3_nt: TGTGCCACCAGCCGCAGGGGAGTTGGTAACACCGGGGAGCTGTTTTTT
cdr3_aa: CATSRRGVGNTGELFF

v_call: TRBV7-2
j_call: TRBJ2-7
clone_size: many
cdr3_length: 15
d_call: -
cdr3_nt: TGTGCCAGCAGTTATACACCTTTACCCTCCTACGAGCAGTACTTC
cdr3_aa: CASSYTPLPSYEQYF

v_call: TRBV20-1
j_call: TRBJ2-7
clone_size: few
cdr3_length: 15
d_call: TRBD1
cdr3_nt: TGCAGTGCTAGATCCGGGACAGGGGGGAACTACGAGCAGTACTTC
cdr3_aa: CSARSGTGGNYEQYF

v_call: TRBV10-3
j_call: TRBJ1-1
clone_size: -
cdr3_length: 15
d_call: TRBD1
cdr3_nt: TGTGCCATCAGTGAGCAGGGGGACCCGAACACTGAAGCTTTCTTT
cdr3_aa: CAISEQGDPNTEAFF

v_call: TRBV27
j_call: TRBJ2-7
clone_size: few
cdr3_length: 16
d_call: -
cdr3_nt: TGTGCCAGCAGTTTATCCTTGAGGGGGAGGCGCTACGAGCAGTACTTC
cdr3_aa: CASSLSLRGRRYEQYF

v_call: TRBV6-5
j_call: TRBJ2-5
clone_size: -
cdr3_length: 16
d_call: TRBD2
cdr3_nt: TGTGCCAGCAGTTACAGTAGCGGGAGGGGCCAAGAGACCCAGTACTTC
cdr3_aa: CASSYSSGRGQETQYF

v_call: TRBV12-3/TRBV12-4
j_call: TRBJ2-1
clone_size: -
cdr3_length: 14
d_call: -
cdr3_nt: TGTGCCAGCACGGAGTACCGCGGCTACAATGAGCAGTTCTTC
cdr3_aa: CASTEYRGYNEQFF

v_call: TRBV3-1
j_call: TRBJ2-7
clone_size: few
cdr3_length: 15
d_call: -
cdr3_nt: TGTGCCAGCAGCCAAGATCTGATATACTCCTACGAGCAGTACTTC
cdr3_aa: CASSQDLIYSYEQYF

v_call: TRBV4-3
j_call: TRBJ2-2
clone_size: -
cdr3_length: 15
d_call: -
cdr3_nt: TGCGCCAGCAGGACGGGGCCTACCTCAGGCGGGGAGCTGTTTTTT
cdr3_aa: CASRTGPTSGGELFF

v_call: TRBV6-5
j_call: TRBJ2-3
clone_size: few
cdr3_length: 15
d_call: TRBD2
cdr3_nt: TGTGCCAGCAGTTACTCGAGGACTAGTGTCTGGGCGCAGTATTTT
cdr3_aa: CASSYSRTSVWAQYF

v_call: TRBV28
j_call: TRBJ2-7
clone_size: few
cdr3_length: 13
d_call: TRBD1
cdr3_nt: TGTGCCAGCACCTGGGACAGGTTCTACGAGCAGTACTTC
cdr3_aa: CASTWDRFYEQYF

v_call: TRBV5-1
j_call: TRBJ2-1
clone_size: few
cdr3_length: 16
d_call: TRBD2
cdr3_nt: TGCGCCAGCAGCTTGGAACTAGCGGGGGGTTACAATGAGCAGTTCTTC
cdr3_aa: CASSLELAGGYNEQFF

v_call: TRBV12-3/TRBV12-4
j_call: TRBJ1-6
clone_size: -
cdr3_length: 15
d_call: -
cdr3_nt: TGTGCCAGCAGTCTCCCCGGGGGTGGGAATTCACCCCTCCACTTT
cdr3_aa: CASSLPGGGNSPLHF

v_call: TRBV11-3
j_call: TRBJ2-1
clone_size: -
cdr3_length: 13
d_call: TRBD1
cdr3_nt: TGTGCCAGCAGCCCTGGGACAGGGCATGAGCAGTTCTTC
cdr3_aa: CASSPGTGHEQFF

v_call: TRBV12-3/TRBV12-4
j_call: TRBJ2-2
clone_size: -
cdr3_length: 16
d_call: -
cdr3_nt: TGTGCCAGCAGTTTTGGGGCAGGAAAAGGGACCGGGGAGCTGTTTTTT
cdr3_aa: CASSFGAGKGTGELFF

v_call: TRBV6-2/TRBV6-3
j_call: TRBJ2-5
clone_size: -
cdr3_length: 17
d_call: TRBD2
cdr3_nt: TGTGCCACCCGAGACGGGACTAGCGGGAGACGGCAAGAGACCCAGTACTTC
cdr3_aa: CATRDGTSGRRQETQYF

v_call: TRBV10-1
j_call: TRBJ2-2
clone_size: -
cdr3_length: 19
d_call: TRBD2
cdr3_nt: TGCGCCAGCAAAGGGCGGACTAGCGGGAGGGCGGCTGACACCGGGGAGCTGTTTTTT
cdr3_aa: CASKGRTSGRAADTGELFF

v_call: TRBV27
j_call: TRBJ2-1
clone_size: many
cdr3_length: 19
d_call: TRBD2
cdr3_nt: TGTGCCAGCCGTCCCGGGACTAGCGGCTTTATGAGTTCCTACAATGAGCAGTTCTTC
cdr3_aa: CASRPGTSGFMSSYNEQFF

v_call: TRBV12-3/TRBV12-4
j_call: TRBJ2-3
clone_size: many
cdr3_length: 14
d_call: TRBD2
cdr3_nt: TGTGCCAGCAGTTTGTGGCTAGCGGGAGATACGCAGTATTTT
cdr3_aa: CASSLWLAGDTQYF

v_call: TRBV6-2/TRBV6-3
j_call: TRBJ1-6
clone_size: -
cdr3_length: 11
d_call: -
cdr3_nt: TGTGCCAGCAGCAGTGGGGCACCCCTCCACTTT
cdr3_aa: CASSSGAPLHF

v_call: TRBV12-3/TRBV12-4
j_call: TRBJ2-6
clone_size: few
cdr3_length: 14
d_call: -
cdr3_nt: TGTGCCAGCAGCGGACTCTCTGGGGCCAACGTCCTGACTTTC
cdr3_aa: CASSGLSGANVLTF

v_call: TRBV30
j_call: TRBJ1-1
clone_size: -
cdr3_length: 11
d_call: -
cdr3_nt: TGTGCCTGGTGGGGAGCCTTTGAAGCTTTCTTT
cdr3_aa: CAWWGAFEAFF

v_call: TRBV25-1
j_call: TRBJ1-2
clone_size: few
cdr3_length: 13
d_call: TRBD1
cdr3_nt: TGTGCCAGCAGGGGGGACAGGGGATTTGGCTACACCTTC
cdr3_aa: CASRGDRGFGYTF

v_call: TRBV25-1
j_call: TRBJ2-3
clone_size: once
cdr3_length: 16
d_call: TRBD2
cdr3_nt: TGTGCCAGCAGTCCCGTGGGAGGGAGGGGCACAGATACGCAGTATTTT
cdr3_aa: CASSPVGGRGTDTQYF

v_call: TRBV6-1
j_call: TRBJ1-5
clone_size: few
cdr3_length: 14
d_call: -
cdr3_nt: TGTGCCAGCAGTCCAGCCTATAGCAATCAGCCCCAGCATTTT
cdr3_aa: CASSPAYSNQPQHF

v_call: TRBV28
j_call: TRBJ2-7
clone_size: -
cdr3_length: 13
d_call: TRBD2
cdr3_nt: TGTGCCAGCAATTGGCTAGCGGGTTACGAGCAGTACTTC
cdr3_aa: CASNWLAGYEQYF

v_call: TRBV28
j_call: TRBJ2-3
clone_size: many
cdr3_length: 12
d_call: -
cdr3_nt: TGTGCCAGCAGCCTAGTCCCAGATACGCAGTATTTT
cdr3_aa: CASSLVPDTQYF

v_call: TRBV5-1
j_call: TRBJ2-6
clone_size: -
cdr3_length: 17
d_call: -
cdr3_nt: TGCGCCAGCAGCTTGATGAACTTCGGATCTGGGGCCAACGTCCTGACTTTC
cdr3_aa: CASSLMNFGSGANVLTF

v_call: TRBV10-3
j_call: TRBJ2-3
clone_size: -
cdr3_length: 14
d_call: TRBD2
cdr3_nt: TGTGCCACCGGGACTAGCGGGAGTACAGATACGCAGTATTTT
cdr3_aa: CATGTSGSTDTQYF

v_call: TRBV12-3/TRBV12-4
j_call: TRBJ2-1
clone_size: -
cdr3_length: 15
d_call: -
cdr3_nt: TGTGCCAGCATAAGGGGTCGAGCGAACTACAATGAGCAGTTCTTC
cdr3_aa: CASIRGRANYNEQFF

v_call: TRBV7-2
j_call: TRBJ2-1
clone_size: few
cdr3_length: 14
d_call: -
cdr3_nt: TGTGCCAGCAGCTTGCCCGGGGGTTACAATGAGCAGTTCTTC
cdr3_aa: CASSLPGGYNEQFF

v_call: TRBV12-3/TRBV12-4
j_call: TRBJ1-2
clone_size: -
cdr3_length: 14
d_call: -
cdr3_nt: TGTGCCAGCAGTTTGTTTGGGTTACCGTATGGCTACACCTTC
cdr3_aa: CASSLFGLPYGYTF

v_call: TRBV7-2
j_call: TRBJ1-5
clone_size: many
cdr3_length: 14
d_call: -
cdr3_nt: TGTGCCAGCAGCTTGGGAGGGGCACATCAGCCCCAGCATTTT
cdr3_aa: CASSLGGAHQPQHF

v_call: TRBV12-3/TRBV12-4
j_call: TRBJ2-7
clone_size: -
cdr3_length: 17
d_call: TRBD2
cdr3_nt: TGTGCCAGCAGTTCCACCCCGGGGGGACCGCCATGGCACGAGCAGTACTTC
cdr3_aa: CASSSTPGGPPWHEQYF

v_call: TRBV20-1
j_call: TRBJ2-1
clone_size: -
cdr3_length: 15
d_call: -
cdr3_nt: TGCAGTGCTAGTAAGCGAGGGAGCTCCTACAATGAGCAGTTCTTC
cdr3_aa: CSASKRGSSYNEQFF